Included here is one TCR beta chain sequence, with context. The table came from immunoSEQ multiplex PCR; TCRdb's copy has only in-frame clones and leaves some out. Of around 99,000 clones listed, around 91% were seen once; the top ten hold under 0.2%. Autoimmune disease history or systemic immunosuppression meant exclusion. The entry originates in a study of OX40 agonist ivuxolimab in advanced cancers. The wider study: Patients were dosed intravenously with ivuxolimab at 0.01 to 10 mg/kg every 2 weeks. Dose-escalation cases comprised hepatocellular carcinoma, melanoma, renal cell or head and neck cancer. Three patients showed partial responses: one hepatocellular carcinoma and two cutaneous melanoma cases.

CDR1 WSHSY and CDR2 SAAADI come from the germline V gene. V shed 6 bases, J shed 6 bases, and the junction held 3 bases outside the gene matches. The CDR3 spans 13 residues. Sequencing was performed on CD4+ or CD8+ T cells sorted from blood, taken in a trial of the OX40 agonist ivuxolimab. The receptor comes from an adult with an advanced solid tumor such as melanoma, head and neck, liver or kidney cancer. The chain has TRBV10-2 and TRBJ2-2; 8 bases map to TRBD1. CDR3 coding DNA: TGCGCCAGCAGGGGCAGGGGGCCCGGGGAGCTGTTTTTT. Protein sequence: CASRGRGPGELFF.